Listed below are T cell receptor beta chains from one sample, sequenced in a study of response to subunit inactivated influenza vaccine. TCRdb itself ran the RT-PCR reads through MiXCR, one entry per CDR3 protein. The profile shows about 700,000 distinct CDR3 sequences, 15% to 19% of them singletons. This specimen consisted of PBMCs from blood, obtained 12 days after vaccination. These receptors all stem from a middle-aged man who received an inactivated influenza vaccine. Each CDR3 is given with its conserved first and last residue. Fields, in order: J gene, D gene, V gene, clone size, CDR3 DNA, CDR3 protein. D genes are given only for firm matches. Not all rows give a size; the values are once, few, many and, for expanded clones, a class.

>TRBJ2-7|TRBD2|TRBV7-2|few
TGTGCCAGCAGCTACGGGACTAGCGGAGTCTACGAGCAGTACTTC
CASSYGTSGVYEQYF
>TRBJ1-3|-|TRBV7-9|few
TGTGCCAGCAACGCCGGGACCGCAAGCGCCATATATTTT
CASNAGTASAIYF
>TRBJ2-2|TRBD2|TRBV5-4|-
TGTGCCAGCAGCTCCTGGACTAGCGGGAACACCGGGGAGCTGTTTTTT
CASSSWTSGNTGELFF
>TRBJ2-5|TRBD1|TRBV3-1|-
TGTGCCAGCAGCCTGAGGACAGGGCTAGGGGAGACCCAGTACTTC
CASSLRTGLGETQYF
>TRBJ2-4|TRBD1|TRBV28|few
TGTGCCAGCAGTTTGGTGACAGGGAGCGGAAACATTCAGTACTTC
CASSLVTGSGNIQYF
>TRBJ2-1|TRBD1|TRBV4-3|few
TGCGCCAGCAGCCAAGACGCCCTTAGCCGGGACAGCTCATTC
CASSQDALSRDSSF
>TRBJ2-3|-|TRBV7-2|few
TGTGCCAGCAGCGTTAGCGGATACACAGATACGCAGTATTTT
CASSVSGYTDTQYF
>TRBJ2-7|TRBD2|TRBV7-8|few
TGTGCCAGCAGCTTAGGGGGAAGCGGGAGGGCCTACGAGCAGTACTTC
CASSLGGSGRAYEQYF
>TRBJ1-5|-|TRBV4-2|-
TGTGCCAGCAGCCAAGCATGGGGGCAGCCCCAGCATTTT
CASSQAWGQPQHF
>TRBJ2-1|-|TRBV20-1|-
TGCAGTGCTAAGATGAGCAATTACAATGAGCAGTTCTTC
CSAKMSNYNEQFF
>TRBJ2-3|TRBD2|TRBV6-5|few
TGTGCCAGCAGTTCGACAGGACTAGCGCACACAGATACGCAGTATTTT
CASSSTGLAHTDTQYF
>TRBJ2-7|-|TRBV2|-
TGTGCCAGCAGCCCCCCGGGGCTCGAGCAGTACTTC
CASSPPGLEQYF
>TRBJ1-3|-|TRBV10-3|few
TGTGCCATCAGAGTTAATGGAAACACCATATATTTT
CAIRVNGNTIYF
>TRBJ1-3|-|TRBV25-1|once
TGTGCCATGGGCCTTGGGCTCCACTGCTGGGGATCTGGAAACACCATATATTTT
CAMGLGLHCWGSGNTIYF